These 15 T cell receptor beta chains originate from one sample sequenced in a study of CD8 T cells in ankylosing spondylitis. A single record per CDR3 protein comes from TCRdb applying MiXCR to the 5' RACE reads. Of approximately 39,000 distinct CDR3 sequences detected, approximately 11% appear once; the ten largest clones hold about 19%. Source material: synovial fluid, either unsorted or a sorted T cell fraction (not recorded which). These receptors came from a male donor with ankylosing spondylitis.

The table lists this clonotype with many counts. The CDR3 DNA is TGCAGTGCTAGGACAGGGCTCGGGAACACTGAAGCTTTCTTT. It codes for CSARTGLGNTEAFF. This chain connects TRBV20-1 to TRBJ1-1, with TRBD1 identical over 7 bases. Trimming removed 3 bases from V and 1 base from J; junction bases left unmatched: 5. Germline CDR1 and CDR2: DFQATT and SNEGSKA (reference sequence). This CDR3 is 14 amino acids long.

The J gene is TRBJ1-5, the V gene TRBV28, with no clear D. Trimming took off 6 bases at V and 6 bases at J, with 12 bases between the two ends. This CDR3 has 13 residues. Germline V gene sequence: CDR1 MDHEN, CDR2 SYDVKM. The CDR3 here is CASRLPGFQPQHF. CDR3 coding DNA: TGTGCCAGCAGGTTACCGGGTTTTCAGCCCCAGCATTTT.

This clonotype was counted many times. This chain joins TRBV20-1 and TRBJ1-2; unclear D gene. V dropped 7 bases and J dropped 7 bases, with 13 bases sitting between them. The germline CDR1 and CDR2 sequences are DFQATT and SNEGSKA (reference sequence). CDR3 length equals 11 residues. The CDR3: CSGLSGIGYTF. The CDR3 DNA follows: TGCAGTGGGTTGAGTGGAATTGGCTACACCTTC.

The chain links TRBV28 to TRBJ2-7; a possible D gene is TRBD1 (6 bases). CDR3 length: 14 residues. The germline V gene has CDR1 MDHEN and CDR2 SYDVKM. V dropped 4 bases and J dropped 2 bases, with 12 bases sitting between them. CDR3 DNA: TGTGCCAGCAGTTCAATCAGGGGTCCCTACGAGCAGTACTTC. Its protein product is CASSSIRGPYEQYF.

This clonotype has just a few counts. The chain is built from TRBV7-9 and TRBJ2-3, with 11 bases that match TRBD2. This CDR3 has 15 residues. V shed 7 bases, J shed 0 bases, and the junction held 3 bases outside the gene matches. Germline V gene data show CDR1 as SEHNR and CDR2 as FQNEAQ (reference sequence). CDR3 sequence (DNA): TGTGCCAGCACCCGACTAGCGGGAAGCACAGATACGCAGTATTTT. Translation: CASTRLAGSTDTQYF.

The gene calls are TRBV14 and TRBJ2-1, with D uncertain. V was clipped by 1 base and J by 6 bases, with 16 bases between them. Germline-derived CDR1 and CDR2 are SGHDN and FVKESK. The CDR3 contains 16 residues. This CDR3 is CASSQASSSRINEQFF. CDR3 DNA sequence: TGTGCCAGCAGCCAAGCATCTTCCTCGCGGATCAATGAGCAGTTCTTC.

V usage is TRBV12-3 or TRBV12-4 and J usage is TRBJ2-1; the D is unclear. The CDR3 is 12 amino acids. The V end was cut by 4 bases, the J end by 3 bases, with 4 bases between. The CDR3 region is CASSYSYNEQFF. The CDR3 DNA sequence: TGTGCCAGCAGTTACAGCTACAATGAGCAGTTCTTC.

This clonotype occurred many times. The chain is built from TRBV10-3 and TRBJ2-1; D is tentatively TRBD1 or TRBD2 (6 bases each). V gave up 10 bases and J gave up 9 bases, with 31 bases separating them. The germline CDR1 and CDR2 sequences are ENHRY and SYGVKD. The CDR3 spans 17 residues. The DNA for the CDR3 is TGTGCCACCAGGGGAGGTATCACCCTCTACCTAGGCGCTGAGCAGTTCTTC. The encoded protein is CATRGGITLYLGAEQFF.

The chain has TRBV11-2 and TRBJ2-7; 13 bases line up with TRBD2. After removal of 4 bases from V and 1 base from J, the junction contained 13 bases not matched to a gene. There are 19 residues in the CDR3. CDR1 and CDR2 from the germline V gene are SGHAT and FQNNGV. In DNA form, the CDR3 reads TGTGCCAGCAGCTATGCACCGACCGGGACTAGCGGGGTGTCCTACGAGCAGTACTTC. It encodes CASSYAPTGTSGVSYEQYF. Filled out from reference TRBV11-2 and TRBJ2-7, the complete variable domain reads EAGVAQSPRYKIIEKRQSVAFWCNPISGHATLYWYQQILGQGPKLLIQFQNNGVVDDSQLPKDRFSAERLKGVDSTLKIQPAKLEDSAVYLCASSYAPTGTSGVSYEQYFGPGTRLTVT.

This clonotype was seen a handful of times. V and J are TRBV5-1 and TRBJ1-1, with D tentatively TRBD1 (5 bases). Germline loops: CDR1 SGHRS, CDR2 YFSETQ. Trimming removed 0 bases from V and 4 bases from J, with 13 bases in between. The CDR3 contains 15 residues. In nucleotides, the CDR3 is TGCGCCAGCAGCTTGGGTTCGGGGGAGGGCACTGAAGCTTTCTTT. Its translation is CASSLGSGEGTEAFF. Full variable domain (rest looked up from reference TRBV5-1 and TRBJ1-1): KAGVTQTPRYLIKTRGQQVTLSCSPISGHRSVSWYQQTPGQGLQFLFEYFSETQRNKGNFPGRFSGRQFSNSRSEMNVSTLELGDSALYLCASSLGSGEGTEAFFGQGTRLTVV.

Turning to this clonotype: The junction does not match germline at one end; this may be a read error. The chain recombines TRBV5-5 with TRBJ1-2; 10 bases line up with TRBD1. CDR3 length: 15 amino acids. Per the germline V gene, CDR1 is SGHKS and CDR2 is YYEKEE (reference sequence). In DNA, the CDR3 is TGTGCCAGCAGCTTTCCGGGACAGGGGAACTATGACTACACCTTC. This gives the protein CASSFPGQGNYDYTF.

The chain joins TRBV6-5 to TRBJ2-3; D uncertain. The CDR3 sequence is 13 residues long. The V end lost 3 bases, the J end lost 0 bases, and 4 bases lay between the germline ends. The V gene's germline CDR1 is MNHEY and CDR2 SVGAGI. The CDR3 DNA follows: TGTGCCAGCAGTTATGGTAGCACAGATACGCAGTATTTT. Protein: CASSYGSTDTQYF.

This clonotype was picked up a small number of times. The genes are TRBV14 and TRBJ2-1; D is undetermined. CDR1 is SGHDN and CDR2 is FVKESK in the germline V gene. V shed 0 bases and J shed 6 bases, with 9 bases lying between them. There are 14 residues in the CDR3. The chain's CDR3 is CASSQDRTLNEQFF. CDR3 sequence (DNA): TGTGCCAGCAGCCAAGATCGGACCCTCAATGAGCAGTTCTTC.

V usage is TRBV20-1 and J usage is TRBJ1-1; 8 bases agree with TRBD1. The germline CDR1 and CDR2 sequences are DFQATT and SNEGSKA (reference sequence). This CDR3 is built from 11 residues. CDR3 loop: CTGGAWTEAFF. CDR3 sequence (DNA): TGCACAGGGGGCGCGTGGACTGAAGCTTTCTTT.

This clonotype showed up many times. The chain uses TRBV29-1 and TRBJ2-3, with TRBD2 matching over 7 bases. V lost 4 bases and J lost 1; bases outside the gene matches: 17. This CDR3 contains 18 residues. Germline-derived CDR1 and CDR2 are SQVTM and ANQGSEA. This chain's CDR3 is CSVGPSAGSLSGTDTQYF. The CDR3 DNA is TGCAGCGTTGGGCCCTCAGCGGGAAGCCTCTCTGGCACAGATACGCAGTATTTT.